This is a list of T cell receptor beta chains from one sample in a study of CD8 T cells in ankylosing spondylitis. TCRdb processed the 5' RACE reads anew with MiXCR; each CDR3 protein has one entry. Of roughly 700,000 distinct CDR3 sequences listed, around 17% are singletons. The sample taken for sequencing was blood, either unsorted or a sorted T cell fraction (not recorded which). The origin of the receptors is a male donor with ankylosing spondylitis. CDR3s include the opening cysteine and the closing phenylalanine or tryptophan. A D gene is named only where the DNA matches it firmly. Size is omitted from some rows. Given values are once, few, many or a class for expanded clones.

-	-	TRBJ1-1	TRBV11-3	CASSKVAGSMSEAFF	TGTGCCAGCAGTAAAGTGGCAGGAAGTATGTCTGAAGCTTTCTTT
-	TRBD1	TRBJ1-6	TRBV6-5	CASSLTGFDSPLHF	TGTGCCAGCAGTTTGACAGGGTTCGATTCACCCCTCCACTTT
-	-	TRBJ2-1	TRBV7-2	CASSLDSGSGWFF	TGTGCCAGCAGCTTAGACTCGGGGTCCGGGTGGTTCTTC
-	TRBD1	TRBJ1-1	TRBV7-9	CASSFGGDSLNPQGAFF	TGTGCCAGCAGCTTCGGTGGGGACAGCCTGAATCCGCAAGGAGCTTTCTTT
few	TRBD2	TRBJ2-5	TRBV2	CASSSRDYLYQETQYF	TGTGCCAGCAGTTCACGGGACTACCTGTACCAAGAGACCCAGTACTTC
few	-	TRBJ2-5	TRBV5-1	CASKPSRGLATQETQYF	TGCGCCAGCAAACCGTCCAGGGGTTTAGCGACTCAAGAGACCCAGTACTTC
few	TRBD2	TRBJ2-1	TRBV10-3	CAISPSGSSYNEQFF	TGTGCCATCAGTCCTAGCGGGAGCTCCTACAATGAGCAGTTCTTC
-	TRBD2	TRBJ2-1	TRBV5-1	CASSLNSGGAYEQFF	TGCGCCAGCAGCTTAAATAGCGGGGGGGCTTATGAGCAGTTCTTC
-	TRBD1	TRBJ1-6	TRBV27	CASSYRDSNSPLHF	TGTGCCAGCAGTTACCGGGACAGTAATTCACCCCTCCACTTT
few	-	TRBJ2-7	TRBV11-2	CASSLEALNSYEQYF	TGTGCCAGCAGCTTAGAGGCACTCAACTCCTACGAGCAGTACTTC
many	-	TRBJ1-2	TRBV29-1	CSVDRELSGYTF	TGCAGCGTTGACAGGGAGTTAAGTGGCTACACCTTC
few	-	TRBJ2-2	TRBV6-5	CASSYMAGTGELFF	TGTGCCAGCAGTTATATGGCTGGGACCGGGGAGCTGTTTTTT
-	TRBD2	TRBJ2-3	TRBV12-3/TRBV12-4	CASRDTSGSGTDTQYF	TGTGCCAGCAGGGATACTAGCGGGAGCGGGACAGATACGCAGTATTTT
few	TRBD1	TRBJ2-7	TRBV27	CASSSIIGRGQEQYF	TGTGCCAGCAGTTCGATCATCGGCAGGGGGCAGGAGCAGTACTTC
-	TRBD1	TRBJ1-4	TRBV5-1	CASSLGTGSPNREKLFF	TGCGCCAGCAGCTTGGGGACAGGCTCGCCTAATCGTGAAAAACTGTTTTTT
-	-	TRBJ1-1	TRBV5-6	CASSRRSSNTEAFF	TGTGCCAGCAGCCGACGGAGTTCGAACACTGAAGCTTTCTTT
few	-	TRBJ2-6	TRBV9	CASSVARRGLLSGANVLTF	TGTGCCAGCAGCGTAGCCCGGCGGGGGCTACTCTCTGGGGCCAACGTCCTGACTTTC
few	TRBD1	TRBJ2-1	TRBV29-1	CSALRGQGVGEQFF	TGCAGCGCGTTAAGGGGACAGGGTGTGGGTGAGCAGTTCTTC
few	-	TRBJ2-3	TRBV5-1	CASSLGTTTDTQYF	TGCGCCAGCAGCTTAGGCACAACCACAGATACGCAGTATTTT
few	-	TRBJ2-7	TRBV5-1	CASSLRSDPELYEQYF	TGCGCCAGCAGCTTGAGGTCGGACCCTGAACTCTACGAGCAGTACTTC
few	-	TRBJ2-1	TRBV12-3/TRBV12-4	CASTASYNEQFF	TGTGCCAGCACGGCTAGCTACAATGAGCAGTTCTTC
-	TRBD1	TRBJ1-6	TRBV6-2/TRBV6-3	CASSYRSGTGGNSPLHF	TGTGCCAGCAGTTACCGATCTGGGACAGGGGGTAATTCACCCCTCCACTTT
-	TRBD1	TRBJ1-2	TRBV25-1	CASIGTGIHDTSYTF	TGTGCCAGCATCGGGACAGGGATCCATGATACGAGCTACACCTTC
-	TRBD1	TRBJ2-7	TRBV28	CASSGQGVYYEQYF	TGTGCCAGCAGTGGGCAGGGGGTATACTACGAGCAGTACTTC
-	-	TRBJ2-2	TRBV7-8	CASSLAISPKSNTGELFF	TGTGCCAGCAGCTTAGCGATTAGTCCGAAGTCGAACACCGGGGAGCTGTTTTTT